This T cell receptor beta chain was documented in a study of breast tumors, draining lymph nodes, adjacent tissues. Study-wide points: Compared with lymph nodes, tumors were less diverse; compared with nontumor tissue, more. Tumor and nontumor repertoires were significantly more similar in luminal-like than in basal-like breast cancer. Findings are consistent with lymph node origin and intratumoral expansion of most tumor T cells.

In TCRdb, the multiplex PCR reads were re-called with MiXCR into one record per CDR3 protein. The data show under 70,000 distinct CDR3 sequences, with approximately 47% seen just once and more than 7.5% held by the top ten. A note on this clonotype: Its antigen is unknown. The final CDR3 position lacks the conserved phenylalanine or tryptophan, pointing to a likely read error.

Looked up from germline, CDR1 is SGHTA and CDR2 is FQGTGA. The CDR3 is 17 amino acids. V trimming: 4 bases; J trimming: 1 base; junction bases outside the gene matches: 7. This TCR derives from a female donor with breast cancer. Some clones in this sample may be carry-over from other donors' samples. The sequenced sample was breast tumor tissue. This sequence joins TRBV7-3 and TRBJ2-3; 11 positions agree with TRBD2. The CDR3 DNA reads TGTGCCAGCAGCTCCACAGGACTAGCGGGTGGCACAGATACGCAGTATTCT. Its protein is CASSSTGLAGGTDTQYS.